This T cell receptor beta chain came from a study of cytomegalovirus exposure and HLA in healthy donors. Study as a whole: Of all 400 or so donors who were genotyped, roughly 81% belonged to the Caucasian-associated ancestry cluster. Overall study findings and caveats: TCR beta sequences numbering roughly 18,000 were associated with HLA alleles at 0.05 false discovery rate in a later analysis. A previous analysis found most TCR beta V segments productive roughly 90% or roughly 30% of the time.

A remark on this clone: The target antigen is unknown.

It was with 60 Vbeta and 13 Jbeta primers that the PCR ran. Authors' processing steps: In a later analysis, of roughly 73 million unique beta chains, 9 million to 11 million appeared in at least two donors. The table came from immunoSEQ multiplex PCR; TCRdb's copy has only in-frame clones and leaves some out. V, J and clone size reflect that table, while D and trimming were determined from the DNA. The sample consists of over 150,000 clones, 70% to 80% of them appearing once. The sample comprised PBMCs. The sequence was collected from a woman in her 30s in good health and CMV-seropositive.

The CDR3: CASRPSPGQGSYEQYF. As DNA, the CDR3 is TGTGCCAGCCGACCTAGCCCGGGACAGGGCTCCTACGAGCAGTACTTC. V is TRBV27 and J is TRBJ2-7, with 9 bases aligning to TRBD1. This CDR3 is 16 amino acids long. V dropped 8 bases and J dropped 0; count of bases not matched to a gene: 11. Germline lookup yields CDR1 MNHEY and CDR2 SMNVEV (reference sequence).